This TCR beta chain was recorded in a study of low-dose radiotherapy and immunotherapy resistance in tumors. Study at large: Cohort 1 was treated with 0.5 Gy per fraction at 2-week intervals, amounting to 6.5 Gy overall. Cohort 2's total reached 13 Gy over 26 weeks, at 1 Gy per fraction every two weeks. Every two weeks, cyclophosphamide 200 mg/m2 was infused one day before radiation plus immunotherapy.

Both TCRalpha and TCRbeta chains were reverse transcribed with V-gene-specific primers. Both a constant-region primer and a V-primer adapter served to amplify TCRs across roughly 21 PCR cycles. TCRdb analysed the reads with MiXCR anew, one entry per CDR3 protein. The table includes roughly 76,000 distinct CDR3 sequences, approximately 17% detected once. This clonotype showed up many times. The time point is: before trial treatment. V trimming: 0 bases; J trimming: 4 bases; junction bases outside the gene matches: 9. CDR1 is SGHRS, CDR2 YFSETQ, per germline. The CDR3 consists of 16 residues. The source is a male donor with prostate cancer. Sequenced material: PBMCs, taken before treatment. This chain connects TRBV5-1 to TRBJ2-7, with 8 bases that match TRBD1. The CDR3 is CASSLAQGARGYEQYF. CDR3 DNA sequence: TGCGCCAGCAGCTTGGCCCAGGGGGCGCGAGGTTACGAGCAGTACTTC.